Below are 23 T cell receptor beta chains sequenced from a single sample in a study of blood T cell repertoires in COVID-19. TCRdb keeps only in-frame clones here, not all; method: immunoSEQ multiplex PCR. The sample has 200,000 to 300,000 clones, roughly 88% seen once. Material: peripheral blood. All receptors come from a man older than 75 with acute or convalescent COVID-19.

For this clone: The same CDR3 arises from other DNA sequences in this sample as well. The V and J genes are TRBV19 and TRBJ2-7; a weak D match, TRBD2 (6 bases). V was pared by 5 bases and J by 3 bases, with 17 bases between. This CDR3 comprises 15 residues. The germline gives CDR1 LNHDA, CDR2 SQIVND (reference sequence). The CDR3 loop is CASSGGLIGSYEQYF. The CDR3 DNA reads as TGTGCCAGTAGTGGAGGACTAATCGGAAGCTACGAGCAGTACTTC.

The DNA for the CDR3 is TGTGCCAGCAGCACCGGGACTAGCGGGCCATTGGACTACAATGAGCAGTTCTTC. Its translation is CASSTGTSGPLDYNEQFF. J is TRBJ2-1 and V is TRBV28; 12 nucleotides align to TRBD2. This CDR3 is built from 18 residues. Germline CDR1 MDHEN, CDR2 SYDVKM. V trimming: 6 bases; J trimming: 3 bases; junction bases outside the gene matches: 12.

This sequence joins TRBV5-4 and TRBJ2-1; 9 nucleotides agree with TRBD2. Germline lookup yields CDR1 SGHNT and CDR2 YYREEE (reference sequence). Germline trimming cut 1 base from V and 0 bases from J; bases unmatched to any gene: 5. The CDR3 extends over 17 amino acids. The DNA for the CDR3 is TGTGCCAGCAGCTTGACCGGGACTAGCTCCTCCTACAATGAGCAGTTCTTC. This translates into CASSLTGTSSSYNEQFF.

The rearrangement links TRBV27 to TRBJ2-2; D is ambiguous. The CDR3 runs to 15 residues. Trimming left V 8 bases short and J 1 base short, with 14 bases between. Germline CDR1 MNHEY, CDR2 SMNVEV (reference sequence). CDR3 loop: CASQRLPLNTGELFF. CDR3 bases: TGTGCCAGCCAGAGACTGCCGCTGAACACCGGGGAGCTGTTTTTT.

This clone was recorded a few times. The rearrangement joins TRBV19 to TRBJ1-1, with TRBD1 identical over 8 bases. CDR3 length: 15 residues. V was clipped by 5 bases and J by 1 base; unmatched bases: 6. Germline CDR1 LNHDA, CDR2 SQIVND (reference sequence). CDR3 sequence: CASSDWDRRNTEAFF. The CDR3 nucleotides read TGTGCCAGTAGTGATTGGGACAGGAGGAACACTGAAGCTTTCTTT.

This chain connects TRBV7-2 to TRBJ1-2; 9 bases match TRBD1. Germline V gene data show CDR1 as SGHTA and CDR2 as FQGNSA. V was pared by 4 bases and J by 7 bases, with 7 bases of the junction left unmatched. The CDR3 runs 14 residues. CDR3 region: CASSSDRGLRGYTF. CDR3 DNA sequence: TGTGCCAGCAGCTCGGACAGGGGCCTCCGTGGCTACACCTTC.

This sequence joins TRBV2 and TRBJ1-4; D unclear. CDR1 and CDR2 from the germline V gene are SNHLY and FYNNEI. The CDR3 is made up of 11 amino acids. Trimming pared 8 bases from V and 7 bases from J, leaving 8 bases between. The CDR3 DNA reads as TGTGCCAGCCAGGTTGGTGAAAAACTGTTTTTT. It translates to CASQVGEKLFF.

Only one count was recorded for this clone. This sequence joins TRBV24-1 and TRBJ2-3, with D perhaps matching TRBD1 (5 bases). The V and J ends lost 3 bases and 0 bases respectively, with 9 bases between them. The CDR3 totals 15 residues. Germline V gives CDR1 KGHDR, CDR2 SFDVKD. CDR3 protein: CATSDRQTSTDTQYF. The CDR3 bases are TGTGCCACCAGTGATCGACAGACTAGCACAGATACGCAGTATTTT.

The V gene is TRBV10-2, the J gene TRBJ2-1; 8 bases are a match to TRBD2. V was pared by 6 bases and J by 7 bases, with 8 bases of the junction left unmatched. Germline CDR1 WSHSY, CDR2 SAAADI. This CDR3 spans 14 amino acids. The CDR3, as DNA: TGCGCCAGCAGGAGAGCGGGAGTATGGAATGAGCAGTTCTTC. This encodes CASRRAGVWNEQFF.

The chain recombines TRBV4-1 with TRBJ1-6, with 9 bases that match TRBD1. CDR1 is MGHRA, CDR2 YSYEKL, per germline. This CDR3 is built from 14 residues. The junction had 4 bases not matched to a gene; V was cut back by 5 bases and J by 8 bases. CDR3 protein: CASSGDRAYSPLHF. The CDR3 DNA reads TGCGCCAGCAGCGGGGACAGGGCGTATTCACCCCTCCACTTT.

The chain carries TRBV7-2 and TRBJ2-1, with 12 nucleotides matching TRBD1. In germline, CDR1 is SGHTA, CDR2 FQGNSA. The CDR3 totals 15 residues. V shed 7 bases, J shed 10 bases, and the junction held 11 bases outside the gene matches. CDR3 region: CASTLGQGARMEQFF. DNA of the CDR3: TGTGCCAGCACCTTGGGACAGGGGGCCCGCATGGAGCAGTTCTTC. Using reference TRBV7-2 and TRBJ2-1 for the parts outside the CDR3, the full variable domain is GAGVSQSPSNKVTEKGKDVELRCDPISGHTALYWYRQSLGQGLEFLIYFQGNSAPDKSGLPSDRFSAERTGGSVSTLTIQRTQQEDSAVYLCASTLGQGARMEQFFGPGTRLTVL.

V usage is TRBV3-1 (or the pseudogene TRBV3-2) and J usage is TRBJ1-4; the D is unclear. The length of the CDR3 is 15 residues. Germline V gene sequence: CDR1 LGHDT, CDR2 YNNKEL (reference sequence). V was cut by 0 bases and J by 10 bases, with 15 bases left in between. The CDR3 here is CASSQDLTSAGKLFF. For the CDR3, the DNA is TGTGCCAGCAGCCAAGATCTCACCTCGGCGGGAAAACTGTTTTTT.

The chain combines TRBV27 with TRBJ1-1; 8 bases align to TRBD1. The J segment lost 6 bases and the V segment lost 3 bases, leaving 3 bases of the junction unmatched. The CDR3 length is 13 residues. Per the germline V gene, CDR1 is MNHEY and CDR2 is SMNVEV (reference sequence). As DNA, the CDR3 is TGTGCCAGCAGTTTCCAGGACAGGGCTGAAGCTTTCTTT. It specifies CASSFQDRAEAFF.

Here the CDR3 reads CASSEAQSGQPQHF. DNA of the CDR3: TGTGCCAGCAGTGAAGCGCAGTCAGGGCAGCCCCAGCATTTT. The rearrangement uses TRBV2 and TRBJ1-5, with D perhaps matching TRBD1 (5 bases). Between the trimmed V and J ends, which lost 0 bases and 7 bases, there was a span of 10 bases. This CDR3 region has 14 residues. CDR1 is SNHLY, CDR2 FYNNEI, per germline.

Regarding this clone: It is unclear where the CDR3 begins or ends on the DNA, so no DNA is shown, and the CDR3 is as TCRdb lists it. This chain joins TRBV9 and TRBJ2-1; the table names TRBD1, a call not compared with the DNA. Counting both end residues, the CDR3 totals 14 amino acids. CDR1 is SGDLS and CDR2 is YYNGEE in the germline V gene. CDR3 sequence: CASSVGLGAGGGFF.

The CDR3 bases are TGTGCCAGCAGCCAAGTCCGAGCCGGGGAGCTGTTTTTT. Its protein product is CASSQVRAGELFF. This rearrangement joins TRBV3-1 (or the pseudogene TRBV3-2) to TRBJ2-2, with D unclear. CDR3 size: 13 residues. Germline loops: CDR1 LGHDT, CDR2 YNNKEL (reference sequence). Trimming left V 1 base short and J 6 bases short, with 6 bases between.

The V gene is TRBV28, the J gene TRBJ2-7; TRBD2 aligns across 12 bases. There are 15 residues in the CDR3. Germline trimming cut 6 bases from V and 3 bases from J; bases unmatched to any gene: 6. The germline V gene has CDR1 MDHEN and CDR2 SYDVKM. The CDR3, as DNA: TGTGCCAGCAGCACTAGCGGGGGGAATCACTACGAGCAGTACTTC. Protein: CASSTSGGNHYEQYF.

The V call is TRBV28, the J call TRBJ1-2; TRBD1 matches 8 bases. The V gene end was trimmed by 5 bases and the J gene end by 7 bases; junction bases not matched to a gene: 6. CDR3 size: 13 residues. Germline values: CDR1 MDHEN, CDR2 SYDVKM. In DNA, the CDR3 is TGTGCCAGCAGTCCGCAGGGGGCCTTTGGCTACACCTTC. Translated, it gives CASSPQGAFGYTF.

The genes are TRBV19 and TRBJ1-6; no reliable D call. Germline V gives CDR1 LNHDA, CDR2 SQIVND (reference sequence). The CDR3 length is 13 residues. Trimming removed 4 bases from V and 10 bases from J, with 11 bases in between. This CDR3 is CASSTPGNSPLHF. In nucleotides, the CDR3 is TGTGCCAGTAGTACTCCGGGAAACTCACCCCTCCACTTT.

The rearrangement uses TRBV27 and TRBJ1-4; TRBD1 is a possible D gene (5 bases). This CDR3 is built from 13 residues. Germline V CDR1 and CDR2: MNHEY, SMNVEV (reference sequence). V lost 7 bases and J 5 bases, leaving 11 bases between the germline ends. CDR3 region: CASTSGRNEKLFF. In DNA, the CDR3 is TGTGCCAGCACTTCAGGGCGAAATGAAAAACTGTTTTTT.

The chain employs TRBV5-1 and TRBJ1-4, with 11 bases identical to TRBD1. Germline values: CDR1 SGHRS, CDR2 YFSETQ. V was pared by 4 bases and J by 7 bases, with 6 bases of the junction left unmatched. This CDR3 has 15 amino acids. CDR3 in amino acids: CASSAGTGGGEKLFF. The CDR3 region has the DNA TGCGCCAGCAGCGCGGGGACAGGGGGAGGTGAAAAACTGTTTTTT.

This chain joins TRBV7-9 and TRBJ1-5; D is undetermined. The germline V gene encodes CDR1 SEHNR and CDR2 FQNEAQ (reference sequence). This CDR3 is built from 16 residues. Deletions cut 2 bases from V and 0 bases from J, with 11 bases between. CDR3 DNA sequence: TGTGCCAGCAGCTTACTGGGAGCTGATAGCAATCAGCCCCAGCATTTT. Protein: CASSLLGADSNQPQHF.

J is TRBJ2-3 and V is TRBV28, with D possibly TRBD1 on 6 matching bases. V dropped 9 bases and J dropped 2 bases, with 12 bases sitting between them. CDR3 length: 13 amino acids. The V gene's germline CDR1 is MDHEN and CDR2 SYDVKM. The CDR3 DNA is TGTGCCAGTATGGACAGTTACACAGATACGCAGTATTTT. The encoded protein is CASMDSYTDTQYF. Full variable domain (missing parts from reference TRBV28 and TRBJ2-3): DVKVTQSSRYLVKRTGEKVFLECVQDMDHENMFWYRQDPGLGLRLIYFSYDVKMKEKGDIPEGYSVSREKKERFSLILESASTNQTSMYLCASMDSYTDTQYFGPGTRLTVL.